This T cell receptor beta chain comes out of a study of cytomegalovirus exposure and HLA in healthy donors. Study results and caveats: By a later analysis, the bulk of CMV-associated TCR beta chains appeared HLA-restricted. What was likely a sequencing artifact was a cluster of highly shared sequence variants. In a later analysis, at a false discovery rate of 0.05, 16,951 TCR beta sequences matched HLA alleles.

Regarding this clone: Its antigen is not known.

Primers for the PCR totalled 60 Vbeta and 13 Jbeta. Using immunoSEQ multiplex PCR, the repertoire was profiled, and TCRdb retains in-frame clones only, with some absent. The data hold around 70,000 clones, with approximately 79% observed a single time. The germline gives CDR1 LNHNV, CDR2 YYDKDF (reference sequence). The CDR3 consists of 18 residues. The ends were cut back, 0 bases at V and 2 bases at J, with 14 bases in the middle. The receptor's source is a woman aged 40 to 50 in good health and CMV-seropositive. The chain employs TRBV15 and TRBJ2-6, with a possible D match to TRBD2 (6 bases). Specimen: PBMCs. CDR3 in amino acids: CATSRDFGGTAGANVLTF. The CDR3 nucleotides are TGTGCCACCAGCAGAGATTTTGGGGGGACGGCTGGGGCCAACGTCCTGACTTTC. The variable domain in full, completed from reference TRBV15 and TRBJ2-6, reads DAMVIQNPRYQVTQFGKPVTLSCSQTLNHNVMYWYQQKSSQAPKLLFHYYDKDFNNEADTPDNFQSRRPNTSFCFLDIRSPGLGDTAMYLCATSRDFGGTAGANVLTFGAGSRLTVL.